The T cell receptor (beta chain) described here comes from a study of T-cell reconstitution after alpha-beta-depleted transplantation in children. Preparation of the TCRbeta library involved a method that used unique molecular identifiers. TCRdb reprocessed the PCR reads via MiXCR and lists one record per CDR3 protein. The table lists about 540,000 distinct CDR3 sequences, roughly 18% of them singletons. Sequencing was performed on PBMCs from the stem cell graft donor, taken from the stem cell graft. The clonotype originates from a human donor who donated a stem cell graft to a child with acute lymphoblastic leukemia.

This CDR3 is CSAEQGKNTEAFF. For the CDR3, the DNA is TGCAGCGCCGAACAGGGGAAGAACACTGAAGCTTTCTTT. The chain couples TRBV29-1 to TRBJ1-1; TRBD1 aligns across 7 bases. Per the germline V gene, CDR1 is SQVTM and CDR2 is ANQGSEA. The V segment lost 7 bases and the J segment 1 base; nucleotides outside the gene matches: 6. The CDR3 has 13 amino acids.